The 4 T cell receptor beta chains given below trace back to one sample, sequenced in a study of liver allograft versus peripheral blood T cells (dated by TCRdb to between 2020 and 2021). Some background on the complete study: In liver transplant recipients, the study looked at T cell receptor repertoires in the peripheral blood and set them against the repertoires found within the transplanted livers.

The sequencing machine was an Illumina MiSeq. TCRdb ran its own pipeline on the public reads, namely fastp trimming at Q25 and MiXCR clone calling, and kept in-frame beta chains. When rows share a CDR3 protein, they turn into one entry using the most common DNA and genes. The sample data list about 5,200 distinct CDR3 sequences, and under 20% of these were observed just once. Jointly, the top ten make up roughly 54% of the sample. The source of these receptors is a human patient who had a liver transplant. After transplantation, some T cells may belong to the graft donor instead of the recipient.

This clonotype is termed medium-sized. This rearrangement joins TRBV29-1 to TRBJ1-2; D possibly corresponds to TRBD1 (5 bases). The CDR3 consists of 15 residues. Germline V gene data show CDR1 as SQVTM and CDR2 as ANQGSEA. The ends were cut back, 0 bases at V and 10 bases at J, with 21 bases in the middle. As DNA, the CDR3 is TGCAGCGTTGAAGATCAGGACACCTGGCTACGGGACTACACCTTC. It encodes CSVEDQDTWLRDYTF.

Here the CDR3 reads CASTGTTSSYNEQFF. The CDR3 coding sequence is TGTGCCAGCACCGGGACTACCTCGTCCTACAATGAGCAGTTCTTC. The chain carries TRBV27 and TRBJ2-1; 7 bases are a match to TRBD2. The CDR3 is 15 residues long. CDR1 and CDR2 from the germline V gene are MNHEY and SMNVEV (reference sequence). The junction had 7 bases not matched to a gene; V was cut back by 7 bases and J by 1 base.

V is TRBV20-1 and J is TRBJ2-7, with 12 bases fitting TRBD2. With V trimmed by 0 bases and J by 4 bases, 10 bases remained unmatched. CDR1 DFQATT and CDR2 SNEGSKA come from the germline V gene (reference sequence). The CDR3 runs 17 residues. In nucleotides, the CDR3 is TGCAGTGCTAGAGAGGGGGGGACTAGCGGGCTTTTTTACGAGCAGTACTTC. Translation: CSAREGGTSGLFYEQYF.

By sample fraction, this clonotype is medium-sized (0.01 to 0.1%). J is TRBJ2-7 and V is TRBV6-2 or TRBV6-3; weak D call: TRBD2 (5 bases). Looked up from germline, CDR1 is MNHEY and CDR2 is SVGEGT. The CDR3 is made up of 15 amino acids. Trimming took off 0 bases at V and 4 bases at J, with 13 bases between the two ends. CDR3 sequence reads: CASSYSAGHGYEQYF. CDR3 DNA sequence: TGTGCCAGCAGTTACTCTGCGGGCCACGGTTACGAGCAGTACTTC.